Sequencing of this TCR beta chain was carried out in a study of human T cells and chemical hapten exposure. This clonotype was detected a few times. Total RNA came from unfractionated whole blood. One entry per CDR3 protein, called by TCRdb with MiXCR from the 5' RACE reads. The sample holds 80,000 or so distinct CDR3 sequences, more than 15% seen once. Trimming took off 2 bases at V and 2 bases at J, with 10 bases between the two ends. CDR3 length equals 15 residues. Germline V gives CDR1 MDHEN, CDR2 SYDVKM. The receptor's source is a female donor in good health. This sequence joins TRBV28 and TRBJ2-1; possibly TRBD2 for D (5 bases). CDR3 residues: CASSLGLQAYNEQFF. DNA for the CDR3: TGTGCCAGCAGTTTAGGACTGCAGGCCTACAATGAGCAGTTCTTC.